The clone carrying this TCR beta chain turned up a few times. The antigen is unknown. This record belongs to a study of shared clonotypes between healthy human individuals. The V end lost 0 bases, the J end lost 10 bases, and 15 bases lay between the germline ends. The CDR3 sequence is 13 residues long. The germline V gene encodes CDR1 SQVTM and CDR2 ANQGSEA. TCRdb's table, derived via immunoSEQ multiplex PCR, lists solely in-frame clones and lacks some. The data show about 2 million clones, with 90% to 95% seen just once and roughly 0.13% held by the top ten. Study observations and caveats: In having few donors, the study represented limited genetic and exposure-history diversity.

Sample: naive CD4+ T cells sorted from blood. Subset here: CD45RA+ positively selected. This rearrangement joins TRBV29-1 to TRBJ1-2, with a tentative D call TRBD1 (6 bases). The source of this sequence is a man aged 18 to 30 in good health. CDR3 DNA sequence: TGCAGCGTTGAAGATCTACAGGGAGTAATCTACACCTTC. As protein: CSVEDLQGVIYTF.